This passage covers 6 T cell receptor beta chains from one sample sequenced in a study of PD-1 blockade in classical Hodgkin lymphoma. Time point here: cycle 4 day 1 (C4D1), after six to seven weeks of nivolumab. After autologous stem cell transplantation all patients relapsed, and prior brentuximab vedotin exposure differed between cohorts. Researchers used magnetic negative selection to pull out pure CD4+ T cells from thawed PBMCs. Measured with immunoSEQ multiplex PCR; TCRdb has only the in-frame clones, and not every one. The table shows some 22,000 clones, with 65% to 80% occurring only once. Sequences were derived from CD4+ T cells from blood, sampled before the fourth cycle of nivolumab. These receptor sequences come from a human donor with classical Hodgkin lymphoma.

The chain employs TRBV5-6 and TRBJ1-5; 9 nucleotides line up with TRBD1. The length of the CDR3 is 16 residues. The V and J ends lost 4 bases and 3 bases, in that order; junction bases with no gene match: 8. The germline gives CDR1 SGHDT, CDR2 YYEEEE. The CDR3 sequence: CASSVGTGNDNQPQHF. The CDR3, as DNA: TGTGCCAGCAGCGTAGGGACAGGGAATGACAATCAGCCCCAGCATTTT.

The genes are TRBV4-3 and TRBJ2-3; D might be TRBD1 or TRBD2, each matching 6 bases. This CDR3 has 15 amino acids. In germline, CDR1 is LGHNA, CDR2 YSLEER. Trimming pared 1 base from V and 5 bases from J, leaving 13 bases between. The CDR3 sequence: CASSQGFGGVDTQYF. The CDR3 bases are TGCGCCAGCAGCCAAGGGTTCGGGGGCGTAGATACGCAGTATTTT.

The chain combines TRBV7-9 with TRBJ2-5; D ambiguous. The CDR3 spans 15 residues. Germline values: CDR1 SEHNR, CDR2 FQNEAQ (reference sequence). V gave up 5 bases and J gave up 2 bases, with 15 bases separating them. The CDR3 DNA reads as TGTGCCAGCAGCAACCGACGGATAGCACAAGAGACCCAGTACTTC. Its protein is CASSNRRIAQETQYF.

The CDR3, as DNA: TGTGCCAGCAGCTTAGTTGGGGGGTCCTACGAGCAGTACTTC. This encodes CASSLVGGSYEQYF. The rearrangement joins TRBV11-2 to TRBJ2-7; possibly TRBD2 for D (6 bases). Trimming shortened V by 1 base and J by 1 base, and 8 bases separated the two germline ends. In germline, CDR1 is SGHAT, CDR2 FQNNGV. The CDR3 loop spans 14 amino acids.

The V and J genes are TRBV4-3 and TRBJ2-7, with D possibly called TRBD1 or TRBD2 (5 bases each). The germline V gene encodes CDR1 LGHNA and CDR2 YSLEER. This CDR3 region has 14 residues. Trimming pared 2 bases from V and 2 bases from J, leaving 10 bases between. The CDR3 here is CASSQTQGPYEQYF. The CDR3 DNA reads TGCGCCAGCAGCCAAACTCAGGGACCCTACGAGCAGTACTTC.

The chain carries TRBV5-6 and TRBJ1-6, with D perhaps TRBD1 (6 bases). The CDR3 runs 13 residues. The V end lost 4 bases, the J end lost 12 bases, and 14 bases lay between the germline ends. The germline gives CDR1 SGHDT, CDR2 YYEEEE. The CDR3 nucleotides are TGTGCCAGCAGCCCCGGGACATTAAGACCCCTCCACTTT. As protein: CASSPGTLRPLHF.